In this sample, the clone carrying this T cell receptor (beta chain) turned up many times. The antigen is not known. RNA transcripts were the source from which TCR beta CDR3 regions were amplified. Second-round multiplex PCR came after first-round RT-PCR with HTBI primers. From the multiplex PCR reads, TCRdb called clonotypes with MiXCR, one entry per CDR3 protein. The data contain approximately 160,000 distinct CDR3 sequences, approximately 40% of them singletons. These data belong to a study of Graves' ophthalmopathy and Graves' hyperthyroidism. Study observations and caveats: Most expanded clonotypes from thyroid (those above 0.001 frequency) were also found in blood.

V lost 4 bases, J lost 8 bases, and 17 bases lay in between. The CDR3 has 14 residues. Germline loops: CDR1 MNHNS, CDR2 SASEGT. The sample taken for sequencing was peripheral blood. The V gene is TRBV6-1, the J gene TRBJ1-2; weak D call: TRBD1 (5 bases). This sequence was found in a man aged 25-45 years with Graves' ophthalmopathy. The CDR3 is CASSGFGAGDGYTF. The DNA for the CDR3 is TGTGCCAGCAGTGGGTTCGGGGCTGGAGACGGCTACACCTTC.